This T cell receptor (beta chain) came from a study of OX40 agonist ivuxolimab in advanced cancers. Findings and caveats of the study: Antigen specificity of clonally expanded peripheral T cells was not established. It was also the case that some nonresponders had low normalized T-cell clonal expansion.

The germline gives CDR1 LNHDA, CDR2 SQIVND (reference sequence). V gave up 4 bases and J gave up 3 bases; unmatched junction bases: 23. The CDR3 has 23 amino acids. Data came from immunoSEQ multiplex PCR; TCRdb stores just in-frame clones and leaves some out. Among roughly 60,000 clones listed, about 90% were seen once. Patients were excluded for autoimmune disease history or systemic immunosuppression. To note about this clone: Its antigen remains unknown.

The TCR sequence derives from an adult with an advanced solid tumor such as melanoma, head and neck, liver or kidney cancer. The chain couples TRBV19 to TRBJ2-1, with 14 nucleotides matching TRBD2. Sequenced material: CD4+ or CD8+ T cells sorted from blood, taken in a trial of the OX40 agonist ivuxolimab. CDR3: CASSKDSYIPKGTSGRHYNEQFF. The CDR3 nucleotides are TGTGCCAGTAGTAAGGACAGCTATATTCCGAAAGGGACTAGCGGGAGACACTACAATGAGCAGTTCTTC.